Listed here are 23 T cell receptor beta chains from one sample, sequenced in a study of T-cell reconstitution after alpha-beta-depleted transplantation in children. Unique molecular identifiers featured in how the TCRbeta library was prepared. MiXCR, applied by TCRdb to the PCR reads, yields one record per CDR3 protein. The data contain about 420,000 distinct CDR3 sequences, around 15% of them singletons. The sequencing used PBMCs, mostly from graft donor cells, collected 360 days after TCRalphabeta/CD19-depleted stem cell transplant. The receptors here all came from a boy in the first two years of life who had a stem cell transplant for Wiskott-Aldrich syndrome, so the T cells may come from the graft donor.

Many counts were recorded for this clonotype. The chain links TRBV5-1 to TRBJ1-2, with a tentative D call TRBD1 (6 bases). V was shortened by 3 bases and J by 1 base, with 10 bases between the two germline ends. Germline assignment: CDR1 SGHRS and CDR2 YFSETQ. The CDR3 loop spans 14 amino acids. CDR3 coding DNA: TGCGCCAGCAGCTCAGGGGTTCTTAACTATGGCTACACCTTC. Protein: CASSSGVLNYGYTF.

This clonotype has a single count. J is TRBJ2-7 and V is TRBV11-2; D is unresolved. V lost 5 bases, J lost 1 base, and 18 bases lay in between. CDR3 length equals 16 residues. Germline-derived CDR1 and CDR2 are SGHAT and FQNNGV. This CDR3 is CASSVHSLLGSYEQYF. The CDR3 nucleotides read TGTGCCAGCAGCGTTCACAGCCTTCTGGGGTCCTACGAGCAGTACTTC.

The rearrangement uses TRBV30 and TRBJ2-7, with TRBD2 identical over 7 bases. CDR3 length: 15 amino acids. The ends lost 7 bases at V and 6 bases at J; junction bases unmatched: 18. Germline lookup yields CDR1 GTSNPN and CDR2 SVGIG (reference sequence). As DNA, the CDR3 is TGTGCCTCTTCCCCGGGACTACCAAGATCGTTCGAGCAGTACTTC. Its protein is CASSPGLPRSFEQYF.

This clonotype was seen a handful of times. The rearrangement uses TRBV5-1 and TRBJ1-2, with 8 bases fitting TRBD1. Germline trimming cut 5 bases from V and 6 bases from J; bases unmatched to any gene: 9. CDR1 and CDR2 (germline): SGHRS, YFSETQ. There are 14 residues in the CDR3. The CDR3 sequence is CASRETGGDDGYTF. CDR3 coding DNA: TGCGCCAGCAGGGAAACAGGGGGGGACGATGGCTACACCTTC.

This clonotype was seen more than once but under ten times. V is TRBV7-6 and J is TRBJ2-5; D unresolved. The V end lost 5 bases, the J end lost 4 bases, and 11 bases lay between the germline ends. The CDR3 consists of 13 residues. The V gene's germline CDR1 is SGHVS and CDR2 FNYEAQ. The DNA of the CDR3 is TGTGCCAGCAGCCCAATCCCCAGAGAGACCCAGTACTTC. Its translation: CASSPIPRETQYF.

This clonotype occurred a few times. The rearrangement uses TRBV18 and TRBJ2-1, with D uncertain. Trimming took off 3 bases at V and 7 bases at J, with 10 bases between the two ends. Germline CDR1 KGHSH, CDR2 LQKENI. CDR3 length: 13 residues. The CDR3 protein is CASSPTLGNEQFF. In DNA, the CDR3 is TGTGCCAGCTCACCTACTTTAGGAAATGAGCAGTTCTTC. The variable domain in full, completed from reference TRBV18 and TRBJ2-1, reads NAGVMQNPRHLVRRRGQEARLRCSPMKGHSHVYWYRQLPEEGLKFMVYLQKENIIDESGMPKERFSAEFPKEGPSILRIQQVVRGDSAAYFCASSPTLGNEQFFGPGTRLTVL.

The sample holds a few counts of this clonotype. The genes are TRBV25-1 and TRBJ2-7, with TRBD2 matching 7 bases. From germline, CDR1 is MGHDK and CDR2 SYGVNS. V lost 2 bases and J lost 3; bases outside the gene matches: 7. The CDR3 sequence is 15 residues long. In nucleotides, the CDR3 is TGTGCCAGCAGTGAAGCCGGCGGGGGATTCTACGAGCAGTACTTC. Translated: CASSEAGGGFYEQYF.

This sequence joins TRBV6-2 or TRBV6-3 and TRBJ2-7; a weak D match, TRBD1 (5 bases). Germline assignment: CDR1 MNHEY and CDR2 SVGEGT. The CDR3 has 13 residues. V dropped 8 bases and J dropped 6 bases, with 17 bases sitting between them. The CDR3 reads CASGKNQGSEQYF. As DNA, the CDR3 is TGTGCCAGCGGAAAAAATCAGGGTAGCGAGCAGTACTTC.

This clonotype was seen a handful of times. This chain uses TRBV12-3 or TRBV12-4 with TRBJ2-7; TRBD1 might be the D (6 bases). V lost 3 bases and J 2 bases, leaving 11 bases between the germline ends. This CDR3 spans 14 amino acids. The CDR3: CASSLRGNTYEQYF. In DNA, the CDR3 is TGTGCCAGCAGTTTGAGGGGGAATACCTACGAGCAGTACTTC.

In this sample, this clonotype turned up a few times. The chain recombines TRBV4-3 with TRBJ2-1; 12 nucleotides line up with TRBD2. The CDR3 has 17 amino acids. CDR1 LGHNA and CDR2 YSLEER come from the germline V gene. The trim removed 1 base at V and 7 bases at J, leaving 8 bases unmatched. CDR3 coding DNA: TGCGCCAGCAGCCAAGGGACTAGCGGGATGATCTATAATGAGCAGTTCTTC. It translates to CASSQGTSGMIYNEQFF.

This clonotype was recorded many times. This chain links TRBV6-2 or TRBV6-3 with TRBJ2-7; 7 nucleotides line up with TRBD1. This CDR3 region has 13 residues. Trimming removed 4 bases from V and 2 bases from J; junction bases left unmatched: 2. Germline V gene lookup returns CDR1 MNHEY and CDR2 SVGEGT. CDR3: CASSLTGPYEQYF. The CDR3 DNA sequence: TGTGCCAGCAGTTTGACAGGGCCCTACGAGCAGTACTTC.

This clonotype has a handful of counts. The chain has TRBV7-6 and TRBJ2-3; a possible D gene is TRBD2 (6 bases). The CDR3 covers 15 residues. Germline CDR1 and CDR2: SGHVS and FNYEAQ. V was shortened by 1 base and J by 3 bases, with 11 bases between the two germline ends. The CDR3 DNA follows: TGTGCCAGCAGCTTAGGCAGCGGGCATACAGATACGCAGTATTTT. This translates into CASSLGSGHTDTQYF.

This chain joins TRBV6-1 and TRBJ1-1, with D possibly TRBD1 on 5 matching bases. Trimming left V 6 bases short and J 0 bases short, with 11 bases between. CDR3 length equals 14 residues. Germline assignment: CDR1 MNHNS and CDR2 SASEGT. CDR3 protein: CASSSGPMNTEAFF. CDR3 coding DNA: TGTGCCAGCAGCTCGGGACCCATGAACACTGAAGCTTTCTTT.

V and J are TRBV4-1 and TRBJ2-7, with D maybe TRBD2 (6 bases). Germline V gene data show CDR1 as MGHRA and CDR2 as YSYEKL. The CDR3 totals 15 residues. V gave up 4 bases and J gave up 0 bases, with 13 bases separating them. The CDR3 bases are TGCGCCAGCAGCCGCGAAGGCGGGGCCTCCTACGAGCAGTACTTC. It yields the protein CASSREGGASYEQYF.

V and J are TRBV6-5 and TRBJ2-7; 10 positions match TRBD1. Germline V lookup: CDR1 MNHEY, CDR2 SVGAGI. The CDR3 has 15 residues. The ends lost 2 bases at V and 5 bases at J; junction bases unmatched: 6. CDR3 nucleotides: TGTGCCAGCAGTTACCCCGGGACAGGGGTGAACGAGCAGTACTTC. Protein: CASSYPGTGVNEQYF.

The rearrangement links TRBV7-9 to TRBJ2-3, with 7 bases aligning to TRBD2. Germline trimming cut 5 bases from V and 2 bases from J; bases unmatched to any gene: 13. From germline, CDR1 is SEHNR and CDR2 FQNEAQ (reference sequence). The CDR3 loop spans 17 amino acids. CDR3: CASSPASGILHTDTQYF. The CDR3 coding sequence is TGTGCCAGCAGCCCAGCCAGCGGGATACTTCACACAGATACGCAGTATTTT.

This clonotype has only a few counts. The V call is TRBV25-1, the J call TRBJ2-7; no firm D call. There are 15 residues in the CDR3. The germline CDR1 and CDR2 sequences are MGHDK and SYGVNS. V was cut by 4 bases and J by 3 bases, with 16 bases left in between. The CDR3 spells CASSGVEKGRYEQYF. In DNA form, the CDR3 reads TGTGCCAGCAGTGGGGTGGAAAAGGGTCGCTACGAGCAGTACTTC.

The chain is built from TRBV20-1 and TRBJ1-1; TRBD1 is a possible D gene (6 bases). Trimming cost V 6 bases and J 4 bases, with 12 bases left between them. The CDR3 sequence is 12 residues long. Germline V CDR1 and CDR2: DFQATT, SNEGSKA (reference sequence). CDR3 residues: CSARQGSTEAFF. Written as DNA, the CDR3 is TGCAGTGCCCGTCAGGGGAGCACTGAAGCTTTCTTT.

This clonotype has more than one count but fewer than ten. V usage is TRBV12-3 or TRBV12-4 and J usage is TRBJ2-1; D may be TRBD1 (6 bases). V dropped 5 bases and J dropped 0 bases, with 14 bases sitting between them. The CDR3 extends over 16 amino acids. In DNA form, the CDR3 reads TGTGCCAGCAGTCCACAGGGTTTGAGCTCCTACAATGAGCAGTTCTTC. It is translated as CASSPQGLSSYNEQFF.

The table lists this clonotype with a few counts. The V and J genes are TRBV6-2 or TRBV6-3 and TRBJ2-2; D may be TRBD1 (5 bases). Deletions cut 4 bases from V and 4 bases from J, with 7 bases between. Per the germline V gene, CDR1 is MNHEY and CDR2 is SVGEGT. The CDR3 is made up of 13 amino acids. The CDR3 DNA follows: TGTGCCAGCAGTTGGGGCGGCACCGGGGAGCTGTTTTTT. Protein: CASSWGGTGELFF.

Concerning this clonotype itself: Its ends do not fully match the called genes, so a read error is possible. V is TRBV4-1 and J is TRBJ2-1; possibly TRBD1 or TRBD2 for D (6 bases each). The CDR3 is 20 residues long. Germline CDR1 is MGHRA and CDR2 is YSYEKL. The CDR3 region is CASSQELGGGRVISHNEQFF. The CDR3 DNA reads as TGCGCCAGCAGCCAAGAGCTAGGGGGAGGAAGGGTGATCTCCCACAATGAGCAGTTCTTC.

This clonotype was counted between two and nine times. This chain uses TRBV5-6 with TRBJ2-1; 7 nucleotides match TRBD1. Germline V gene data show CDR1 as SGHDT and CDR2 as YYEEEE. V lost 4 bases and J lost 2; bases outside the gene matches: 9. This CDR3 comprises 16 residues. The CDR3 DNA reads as TGTGCCAGCAGCCTGACAGGGAAGGTCCCCTACAATGAGCAGTTCTTC. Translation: CASSLTGKVPYNEQFF.

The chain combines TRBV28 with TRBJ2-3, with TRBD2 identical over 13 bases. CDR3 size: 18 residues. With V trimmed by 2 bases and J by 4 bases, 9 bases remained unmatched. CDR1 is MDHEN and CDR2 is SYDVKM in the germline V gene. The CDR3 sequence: CASSLRTSGSVFPDTQYF. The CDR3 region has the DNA TGTGCCAGCAGTTTAAGGACTAGCGGGAGCGTTTTCCCAGATACGCAGTATTTT.